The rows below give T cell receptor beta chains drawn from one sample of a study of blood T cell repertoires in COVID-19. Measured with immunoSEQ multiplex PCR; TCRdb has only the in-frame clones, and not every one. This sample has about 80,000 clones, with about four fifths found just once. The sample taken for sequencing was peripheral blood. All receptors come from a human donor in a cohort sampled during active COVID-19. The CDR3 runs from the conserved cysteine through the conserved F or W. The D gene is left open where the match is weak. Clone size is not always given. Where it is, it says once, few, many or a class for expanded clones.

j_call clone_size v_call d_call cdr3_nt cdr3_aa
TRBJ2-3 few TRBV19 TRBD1 TGTGCCAGTAGTCAGGACAGGGGGGTCCCTGATACGCAGTATTTT CASSQDRGVPDTQYF
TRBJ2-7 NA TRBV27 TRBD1 TGTGCCAGCAGTTCCCCCGGGACAGGGACCTACGAGCAGTACTTC CASSSPGTGTYEQYF
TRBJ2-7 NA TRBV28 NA TGTGCCACCCAGAAACCCCACGAGCAGTACTTC CATQKPHEQYF
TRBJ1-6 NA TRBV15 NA TGTGCCACCAGCAGAGATATAACAGAAAATTCACCCCTCCACTTT CATSRDITENSPLHF
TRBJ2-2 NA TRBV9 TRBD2 TGTGCCAGCAGCGTGGCGGGAGTCGGCGGGGAGCTGTTTTTT CASSVAGVGGELFF
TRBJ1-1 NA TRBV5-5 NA TGTGCCAGCAGCTTTCTAGTGGGTGAAGCTTTCTTT CASSFLVGEAFF
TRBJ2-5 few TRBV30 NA TGTGCCTGGTCTAGCGAGAAGACCCAGTACTTC CAWSSEKTQYF
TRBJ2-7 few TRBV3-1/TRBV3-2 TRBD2 TGTGCCAGCAGCCAAACACCGGGGGGTGAGCAGTACTTC CASSQTPGGEQYF
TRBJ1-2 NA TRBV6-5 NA TGTGCCAGCAGGCCTGGGGGGTCCGACTATGGCTACACCTTC CASRPGGSDYGYTF
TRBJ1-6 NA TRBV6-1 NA TGTGCCAGCAGTGAAGCCTCATCTCGGGGGGCGCGTAGTTCACCCCTCCACTTT CASSEASSRGARSSPLHF
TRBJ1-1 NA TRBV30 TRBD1 TGTGCCTGGAGTGTAAGGGGGCCTGAAGCTTTCTTT CAWSVRGPEAFF
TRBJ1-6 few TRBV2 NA TGTGCCAGCAGCGGAGGGAGTTCACCCCTCCACTTT CASSGGSSPLHF